The rows below give T cell receptor beta chains drawn from one sample of a study of T cell responses to AZD1222 COVID-19 vaccine. Some clones are missing from TCRdb's copy, which holds only in-frame ones; the method was immunoSEQ multiplex PCR. The table lists 85,000 to 130,000 clones, around nine tenths of them singletons. Sequencing used peripheral blood, obtained 28 days after the second dose of the MenACWY control vaccine. Source of these receptors: an adult who received the MenACWY meningococcal vaccine as a control. Both conserved end residues are part of each CDR3. Fields, in order: D gene, V gene, J gene, clone size, CDR3 protein, CDR3 DNA. The D gene is left open where the match is weak. Clone size is given for some rows only: seen once, a few or many times, or a class if the clone is expanded.

TRBD1	TRBV28	TRBJ1-2	.	CASSLPGQLYGYTF	TGTGCCAGCAGTCTACCGGGACAGCTTTATGGCTACACCTTC
TRBD1	TRBV7-8	TRBJ1-6	.	CASGQTGTLHF	TGTGCCAGCGGTCAGACAGGGACCCTCCACTTT
.	TRBV5-1	TRBJ2-5	.	CASSLGEGVQETQYF	TGCGCCAGCAGCTTGGGTGAGGGGGTGCAAGAGACCCAGTACTTC
.	TRBV27	TRBJ1-6	.	CASSLLESSYNSPLHF	TGTGCCAGCAGTTTGCTGGAGAGCTCCTATAATTCACCCCTCCACTTT
.	TRBV12-3/TRBV12-4	TRBJ2-7	.	CASSLATRYEQYF	TGTGCCAGCAGTTTAGCGACAAGATACGAGCAGTACTTC
TRBD1	TRBV29-1	TRBJ1-5	.	CSVSRDRGPLGNQPQHF	TGCAGCGTATCCCGGGACAGGGGGCCTTTGGGCAATCAGCCCCAGCATTTT
.	TRBV6-5	TRBJ1-2	once	CASLDPDSYGYTF	TGTGCCAGCCTGGACCCTGACTCCTATGGCTACACCTTC
.	TRBV13	TRBJ1-2	.	CASSMNVRGYYGYTF	TGTGCCAGCAGCATGAACGTGCGCGGTTACTATGGCTACACCTTC
.	TRBV10-3	TRBJ2-5	.	CAISEELLGETQYF	TGTGCCATCAGTGAGGAGCTTCTAGGGGAGACCCAGTACTTC
TRBD1	TRBV7-9	TRBJ2-5	.	CASSSWTGIQETQYF	TGTGCCAGCAGCTCCTGGACAGGGATTCAAGAGACCCAGTACTTC
.	TRBV6-2/TRBV6-3	TRBJ1-4	.	CASSPNRATNEKLFF	TGTGCCAGCAGCCCGAACAGGGCAACTAATGAAAAACTGTTTTTT
TRBD1	TRBV18	TRBJ1-1	.	CASSRGQGRDTEAFF	TGTGCCAGCTCACGCGGACAGGGGAGGGACACTGAAGCTTTCTTT
.	TRBV4-1	TRBJ2-7	.	CASSQGSFVTYEQYF	TGCGCCAGCAGCCAAGGGTCCTTTGTAACGTACGAGCAGTACTTC
TRBD1	TRBV5-5	TRBJ2-1	.	CASSLAGTASYNEQFF	TGTGCCAGCAGCTTGGCGGGGACAGCCTCCTACAATGAGCAGTTCTTC
.	TRBV2	TRBJ2-2	.	CAGGTGTGELFF	TGTGCCGGAGGGACCGGCACCGGGGAGCTGTTTTTT
.	TRBV19	TRBJ1-5	few	CASSIRRDFNQPQHF	TGTGCCAGTAGTATACGCAGGGATTTCAATCAGCCCCAGCATTTT
.	TRBV6-1	TRBJ2-5	few	CASSEQGSQYF	TGTGCCAGCAGTGAGCAGGGGAGCCAGTACTTC
.	TRBV14	TRBJ2-5	.	CASSSGVTQYF	TGTGCCAGCAGCTCAGGGGTGACCCAGTACTTC
.	TRBV14	TRBJ2-2	.	CASSQDERRADFTGELFF	TGTGCCAGCAGCCAAGATGAGCGGCGGGCAGACTTCACCGGGGAGCTGTTTTTT
.	TRBV9	TRBJ2-3	.	CASSVAGFTTTSTDTQYF	TGTGCCAGCAGCGTAGCAGGTTTCACCACAACTAGCACAGATACGCAGTATTTT
.	TRBV21-1	TRBJ1-5	.	CASSKDEAFGRAQRGNQPQHF	TGTGCCAGCAGCAAAGATGAGGCCTTTGGCAGGGCCCAACGTGGTAATCAGCCCCAGCATTTT
.	TRBV7-9	TRBJ1-2	.	CASSLIPPSRVLGYTF	TGTGCCAGCAGCTTAATCCCCCCCTCCCGGGTCCTTGGCTACACCTTC
TRBD2	TRBV10-3	TRBJ2-1	.	CAISEYGKRGYNEQFF	TGTGCCATCAGTGAGTACGGGAAGCGGGGGTACAATGAGCAGTTCTTC
.	TRBV4-1	TRBJ1-2	.	CASSHLNVGNGYTF	TGCGCCAGCAGCCACCTCAATGTAGGGAATGGCTACACCTTC
.	TRBV20-1	TRBJ1-4	.	CSASPGGNEKLFF	TGCAGTGCTAGTCCAGGAGGTAATGAAAAACTGTTTTTT
TRBD2	TRBV6-2/TRBV6-3	TRBJ2-5	few	CASSYSSGAKTQYF	TGTGCCAGCAGTTATTCTAGCGGGGCGAAGACCCAGTACTTC
.	TRBV14	TRBJ2-7	.	CASSQYREQYF	TGTGCCAGCAGTCAATATCGCGAGCAGTACTTC
.	TRBV2	TRBJ2-2	.	CASSVFGELFF	TGTGCCAGCAGTGTTTTCGGGGAGCTGTTTTTT
.	TRBV27	TRBJ2-7	.	CASSFLKVAPYEQYF	TGTGCCAGCAGTTTCCTTAAGGTAGCCCCCTACGAGCAGTACTTC
.	TRBV7-9	TRBJ1-3	.	CASSLAMSGISGNTIYF	TGTGCCAGCAGCTTAGCTATGTCAGGCATCTCTGGAAACACCATATATTTT
.	TRBV5-5	TRBJ2-7	.	CASSLWWAPTSYEQYF	TGTGCCAGCAGCTTGTGGTGGGCCCCGACCTCCTACGAGCAGTACTTC
.	TRBV4-2	TRBJ1-6	.	CASSQAETAFGSPLHF	TGTGCCAGCAGCCAAGCTGAGACAGCCTTTGGTTCACCCCTCCACTTT
.	TRBV7-9	TRBJ2-1	.	CASSLGVSYNEQFF	TGTGCCAGCAGCTTGGGGGTCTCCTACAATGAGCAGTTCTTC
.	TRBV6-5	TRBJ2-5	.	CASSYKGIQETQYF	TGTGCCAGCAGTTACAAGGGGATCCAAGAGACCCAGTACTTC
.	TRBV5-5	TRBJ2-2	.	CASSFFVMGELFF	TGTGCCAGCAGCTTTTTCGTTATGGGGGAGCTGTTTTTT
.	TRBV2	TRBJ1-6	few	CASSAQSPLHF	TGTGCCAGCAGCGCGCAGTCACCCCTCCACTTT
TRBD2	TRBV7-2	TRBJ2-7	.	CASSLTLSSGESYEQYF	TGTGCCAGCAGCTTGACCCTATCTAGCGGAGAGAGTTACGAGCAGTACTTC
TRBD2	TRBV7-8	TRBJ2-5	.	CASSLELAGAPGTQYF	TGTGCCAGCAGCTTAGAACTAGCGGGGGCCCCTGGGACCCAGTACTTC
TRBD2	TRBV18	TRBJ2-5	.	CASSPRGLAGNQETQYF	TGTGCCAGCTCACCACGGGGGCTAGCGGGGAACCAAGAGACCCAGTACTTC
TRBD1	TRBV5-8	TRBJ1-1	.	CASRPKGTGAEAFF	TGTGCCAGCAGACCCAAAGGGACAGGGGCTGAAGCTTTCTTT
.	TRBV28	TRBJ1-2	once	CASSSGPNLYGYTF	TGTGCCAGCAGTTCGGGCCCTAACCTCTATGGCTACACCTTC
.	TRBV4-3	TRBJ1-2	.	CASSPRTGTNYGYTF	TGCGCCAGCAGCCCACGAACCGGGACAAACTATGGCTACACCTTC
.	TRBV28	TRBJ1-4	.	CASTRGGDEKLFF	TGTGCCAGCACCAGGGGCGGGGATGAAAAACTGTTTTTT
TRBD1	TRBV11-3	TRBJ2-7	.	CASSPGQGMPYEQYF	TGTGCCAGCAGCCCGGGACAGGGGATGCCCTACGAGCAGTACTTC
TRBD2	TRBV6-2/TRBV6-3	TRBJ2-3	few	CASSYSSRSGDSTDTQYF	TGTGCCAGCAGTTACTCGAGTCGAAGCGGGGATAGCACAGATACGCAGTATTTT
.	TRBV12-3/TRBV12-4	TRBJ1-3	.	CASSLQGNTIYF	TGTGCCAGCAGTTTACAGGGAAACACCATATATTTT
.	TRBV4-1	TRBJ2-3	.	CASSQALAFGTDTQYF	TGCGCCAGCAGCCAGGCACTAGCTTTTGGCACAGATACGCAGTATTTT
.	TRBV19	TRBJ2-1	.	CASSIFWGEQFF	TGTGCCAGTAGTATTTTCTGGGGCGAGCAGTTCTTC
TRBD2	TRBV7-9	TRBJ2-3	few	CASGTSGADTQYF	TGTGCCAGCGGGACTAGCGGGGCAGATACGCAGTATTTT
.	TRBV29-1	TRBJ2-3	.	CSIQKSGATSTDTQYF	TGCAGCATACAAAAGTCGGGTGCCACTAGCACAGATACGCAGTATTTT
TRBD2	TRBV11-2	TRBJ2-1	.	CASSLAVAGVHEQFF	TGTGCCAGCAGCTTAGCGGTAGCGGGGGTACATGAGCAGTTCTTC
TRBD1	TRBV4-2	TRBJ1-1	.	CASSQGQGDTEAFF	TGTGCCAGCAGCCAGGGACAGGGGGACACTGAAGCTTTCTTT
.	TRBV4-3	TRBJ1-5	.	CASSQDSRGNQPQHF	TGCGCCAGCAGCCAAGATTCAAGGGGCAATCAGCCCCAGCATTTT
.	TRBV7-2	TRBJ2-2	.	CASSPYQDSGELFF	TGTGCCAGCAGCCCCTATCAGGATTCGGGGGAGCTGTTTTTT
.	TRBV18	TRBJ1-5	.	CASSPRLTDTQPQHF	TGTGCCAGCTCACCACGGTTGACAGATACTCAGCCCCAGCATTTT
.	TRBV9	TRBJ2-7	.	CASSPQGYEQYF	TGTGCCAGCAGCCCCCAGGGCTACGAGCAGTACTTC
.	TRBV18	TRBJ2-5	.	CASSSGAGETQYF	TGTGCCAGTTCCTCAGGGGCGGGAGAGACCCAGTACTTC
.	TRBV7-2	TRBJ2-5	few	CASSLVAGNRETQYF	TGTGCCAGCAGCTTGGTTGCAGGCAACAGAGAGACCCAGTACTTC
.	TRBV3-1/TRBV3-2	TRBJ2-7	.	CASSPFGAGTGEQYF	TGTGCCAGCAGCCCATTTGGGGCAGGGACCGGAGAGCAGTACTTC